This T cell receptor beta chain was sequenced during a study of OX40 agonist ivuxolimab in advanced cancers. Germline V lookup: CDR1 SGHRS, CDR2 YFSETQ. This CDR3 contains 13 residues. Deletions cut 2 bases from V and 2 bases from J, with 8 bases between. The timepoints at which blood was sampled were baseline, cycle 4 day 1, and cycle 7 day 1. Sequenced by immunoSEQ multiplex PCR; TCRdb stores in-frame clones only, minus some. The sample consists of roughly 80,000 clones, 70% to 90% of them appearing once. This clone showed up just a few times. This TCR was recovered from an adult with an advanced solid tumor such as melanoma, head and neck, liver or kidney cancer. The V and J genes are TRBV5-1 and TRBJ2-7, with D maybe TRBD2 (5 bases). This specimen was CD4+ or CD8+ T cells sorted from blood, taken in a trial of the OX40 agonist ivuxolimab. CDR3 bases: TGCGCCAGCAGCTTAGACGGGACCTACGAGCAGTACTTC. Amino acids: CASSLDGTYEQYF.